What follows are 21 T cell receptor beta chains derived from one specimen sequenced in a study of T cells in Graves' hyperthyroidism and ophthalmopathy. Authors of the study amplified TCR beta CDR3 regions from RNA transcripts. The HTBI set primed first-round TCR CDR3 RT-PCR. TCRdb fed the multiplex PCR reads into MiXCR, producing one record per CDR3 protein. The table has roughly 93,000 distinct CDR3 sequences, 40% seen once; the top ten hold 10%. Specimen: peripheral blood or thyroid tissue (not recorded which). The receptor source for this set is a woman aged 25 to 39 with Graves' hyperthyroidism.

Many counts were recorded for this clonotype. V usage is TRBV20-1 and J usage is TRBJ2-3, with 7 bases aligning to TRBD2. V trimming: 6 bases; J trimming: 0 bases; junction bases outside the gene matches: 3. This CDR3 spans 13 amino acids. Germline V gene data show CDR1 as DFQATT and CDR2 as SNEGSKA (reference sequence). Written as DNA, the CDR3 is TGCAGTGCGAGCGGGACTAGCACAGATACGCAGTATTTT. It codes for CSASGTSTDTQYF.

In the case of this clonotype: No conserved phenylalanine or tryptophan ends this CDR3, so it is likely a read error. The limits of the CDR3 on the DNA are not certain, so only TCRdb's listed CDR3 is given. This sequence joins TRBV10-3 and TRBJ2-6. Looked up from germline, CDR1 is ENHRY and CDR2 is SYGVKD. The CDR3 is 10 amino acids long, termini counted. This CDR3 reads CAISAPSGVI.

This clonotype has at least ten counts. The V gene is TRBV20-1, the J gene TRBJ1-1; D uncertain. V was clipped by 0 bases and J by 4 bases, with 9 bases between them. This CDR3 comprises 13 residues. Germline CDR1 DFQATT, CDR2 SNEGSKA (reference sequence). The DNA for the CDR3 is TGCAGTGCTAGAGATCTCGACACCACTGAAGCTTTCTTT. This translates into CSARDLDTTEAFF.

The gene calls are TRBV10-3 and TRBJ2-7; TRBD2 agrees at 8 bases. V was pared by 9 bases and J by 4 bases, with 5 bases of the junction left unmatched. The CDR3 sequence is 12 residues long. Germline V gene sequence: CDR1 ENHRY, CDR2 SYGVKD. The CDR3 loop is CAILSGDYEQYF. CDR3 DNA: TGTGCCATACTTAGCGGGGATTACGAGCAGTACTTC.

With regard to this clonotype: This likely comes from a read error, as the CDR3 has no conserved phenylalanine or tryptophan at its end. DNA for the CDR3: TGTACCAGTCACGGGGATACGCAGTATTCT. It is translated as CTSHGDTQYS. The chain recombines TRBV19 with TRBJ2-3, with unresolved D. The V gene's germline CDR1 is LNHDA and CDR2 SQIVND (reference sequence). CDR3 length: 10 residues.

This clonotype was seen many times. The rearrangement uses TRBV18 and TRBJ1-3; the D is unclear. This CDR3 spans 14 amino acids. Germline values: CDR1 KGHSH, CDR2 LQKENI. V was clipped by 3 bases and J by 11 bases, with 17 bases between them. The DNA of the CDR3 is TGTGCCAGCTCACCCAACCATCTGACTCGGGCCATATATTTT. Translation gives CASSPNHLTRAIYF. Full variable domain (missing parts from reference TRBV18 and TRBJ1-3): NAGVMQNPRHLVRRRGQEARLRCSPMKGHSHVYWYRQLPEEGLKFMVYLQKENIIDESGMPKERFSAEFPKEGPSILRIQQVVRGDSAAYFCASSPNHLTRAIYFGEGSWLTVV.

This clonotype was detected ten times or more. CDR3: CASSLEGLGYEQYF. CDR3 in DNA: TGCGCCAGCAGCTTGGAGGGTTTAGGCTACGAGCAGTACTTC. This sequence joins TRBV5-1 and TRBJ2-7; D remains unclear. Between the trimmed V and J ends, which lost 0 bases and 3 bases, there was a span of 10 bases. Germline CDR1 is SGHRS and CDR2 is YFSETQ. The CDR3 extends over 14 amino acids.

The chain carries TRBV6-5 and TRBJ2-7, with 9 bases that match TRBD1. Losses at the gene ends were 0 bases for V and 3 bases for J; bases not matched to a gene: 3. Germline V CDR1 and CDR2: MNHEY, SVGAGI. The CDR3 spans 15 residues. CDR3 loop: CASSYSGQGVYEQYF. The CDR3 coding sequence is TGTGCCAGCAGTTACTCGGGACAGGGAGTCTACGAGCAGTACTTC.

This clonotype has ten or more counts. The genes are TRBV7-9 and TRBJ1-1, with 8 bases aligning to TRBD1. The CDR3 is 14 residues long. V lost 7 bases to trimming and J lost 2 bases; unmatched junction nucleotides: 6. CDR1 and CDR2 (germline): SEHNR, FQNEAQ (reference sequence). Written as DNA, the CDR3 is TGTGCCAGCAACGAACAGGGGGTTAACACTGAAGCTTTCTTT. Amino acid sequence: CASNEQGVNTEAFF.

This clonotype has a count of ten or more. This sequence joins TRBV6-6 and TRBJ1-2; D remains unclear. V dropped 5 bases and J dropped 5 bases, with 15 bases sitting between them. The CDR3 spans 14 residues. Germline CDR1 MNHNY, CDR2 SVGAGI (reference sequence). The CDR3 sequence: CASSEGSRIYGYTF. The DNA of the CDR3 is TGTGCCAGCAGTGAAGGGTCACGAATATATGGCTACACCTTC.

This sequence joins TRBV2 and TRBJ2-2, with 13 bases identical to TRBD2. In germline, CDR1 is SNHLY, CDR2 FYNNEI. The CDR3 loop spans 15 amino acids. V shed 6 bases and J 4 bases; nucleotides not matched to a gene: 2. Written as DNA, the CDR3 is TGTGCCAGCAGAAGGACTAGCGGGAGCACCGGGGAGCTGTTTTTT. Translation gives CASRRTSGSTGELFF.

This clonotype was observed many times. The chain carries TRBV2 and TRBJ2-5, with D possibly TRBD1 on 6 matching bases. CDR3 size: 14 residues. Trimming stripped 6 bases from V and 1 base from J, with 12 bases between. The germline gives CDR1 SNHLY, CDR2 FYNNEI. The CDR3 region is CASRPGTFQETQYF. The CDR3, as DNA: TGTGCCAGCAGACCCGGGACATTCCAAGAGACCCAGTACTTC.

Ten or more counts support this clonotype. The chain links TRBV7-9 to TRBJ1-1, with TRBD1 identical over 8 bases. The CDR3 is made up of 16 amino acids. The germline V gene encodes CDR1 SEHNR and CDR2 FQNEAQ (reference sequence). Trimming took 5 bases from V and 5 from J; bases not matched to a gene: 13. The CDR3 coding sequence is TGTGCCAGCAGCGTAATTAACGACAGGGGACAAACTGAAGCTTTCTTT. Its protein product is CASSVINDRGQTEAFF.

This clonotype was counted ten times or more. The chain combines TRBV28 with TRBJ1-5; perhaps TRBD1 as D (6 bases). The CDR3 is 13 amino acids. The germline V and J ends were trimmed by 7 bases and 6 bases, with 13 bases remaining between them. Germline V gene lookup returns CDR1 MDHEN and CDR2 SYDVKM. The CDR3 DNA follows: TGTGCCAGCAAGGAAACGGACAGTCAGCCCCAGCATTTT. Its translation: CASKETDSQPQHF.

CDR3 amino acids: CASSQGVYGYTF. The DNA of the CDR3 is TGTGCCAGCAGTCAAGGGGTGTATGGCTACACCTTC. This chain joins TRBV7-9 and TRBJ1-2, with a weak D call TRBD1 (5 bases). CDR3 length equals 12 residues. Trimming cost V 6 bases and J 5 bases, with 10 bases left between them. CDR1 and CDR2 (germline): SEHNR, FQNEAQ (reference sequence).

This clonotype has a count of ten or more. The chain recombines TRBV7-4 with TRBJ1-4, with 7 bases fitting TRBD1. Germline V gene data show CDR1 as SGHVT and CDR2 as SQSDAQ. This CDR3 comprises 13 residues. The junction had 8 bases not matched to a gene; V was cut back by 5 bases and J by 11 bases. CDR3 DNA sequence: TGTGCCAGCAGCCATTATTGCAGGGGGAAACTGTTTTTT. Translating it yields CASSHYCRGKLFF.

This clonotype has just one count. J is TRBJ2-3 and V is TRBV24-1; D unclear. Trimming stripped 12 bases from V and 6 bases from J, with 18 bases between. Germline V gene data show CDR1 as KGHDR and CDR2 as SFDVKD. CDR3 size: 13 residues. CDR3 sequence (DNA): TGTGCCCTCAAAGGGCTAGTTGAGGATACGCAGTATTTT. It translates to CALKGLVEDTQYF.

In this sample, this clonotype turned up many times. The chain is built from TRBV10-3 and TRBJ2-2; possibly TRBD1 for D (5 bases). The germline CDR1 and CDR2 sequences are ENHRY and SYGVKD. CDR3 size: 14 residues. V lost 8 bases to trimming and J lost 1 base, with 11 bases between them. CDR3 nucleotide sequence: TGTGCCATCGAGAGGCAGGGGAACACCGGGGAGCTGTTTTTT. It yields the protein CAIERQGNTGELFF.

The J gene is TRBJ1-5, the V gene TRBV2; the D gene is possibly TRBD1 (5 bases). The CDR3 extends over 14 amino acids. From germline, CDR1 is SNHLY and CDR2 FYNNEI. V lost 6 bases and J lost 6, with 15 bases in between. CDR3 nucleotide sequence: TGTGCCAGCAGCGGACGGGCCGGGGGTCAGCCCCAGCATTTT. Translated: CASSGRAGGQPQHF. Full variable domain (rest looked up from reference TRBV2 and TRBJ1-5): EPEVTQTPSHQVTQMGQEVILRCVPISNHLYFYWYRQILGQKVEFLVSFYNNEISEKSEIFDDQFSVERPDGSNFTLKIRSTKLEDSAMYFCASSGRAGGQPQHFGDGTRLSIL.

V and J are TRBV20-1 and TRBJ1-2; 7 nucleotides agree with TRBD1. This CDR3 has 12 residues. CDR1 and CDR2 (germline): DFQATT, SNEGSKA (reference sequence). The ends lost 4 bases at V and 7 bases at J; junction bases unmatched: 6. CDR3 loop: CSAIGGLGGYTF. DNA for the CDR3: TGCAGTGCTATAGGGGGCTTGGGTGGCTACACCTTC.

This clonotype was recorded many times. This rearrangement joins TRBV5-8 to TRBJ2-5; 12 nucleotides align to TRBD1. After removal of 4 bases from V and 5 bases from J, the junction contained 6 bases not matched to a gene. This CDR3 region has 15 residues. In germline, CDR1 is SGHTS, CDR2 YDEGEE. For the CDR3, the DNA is TGTGCCAGCAGCCCGGGACAGGGGGCTAGGGAGACCCAGTACTTC. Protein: CASSPGQGARETQYF.